A single count supports the clone carrying this T cell receptor beta chain. The antigen remains unidentified. The record originates from a study of T cell responses to AZD1222 COVID-19 vaccine. Points from the study as a whole: Dominant at 160-218 and 743-854, vaccine-associated CD4 TCRs also spanned spike. Most donors were white British and more were female, and clonal diversity was possibly underestimated.

V was pared by 6 bases and J by 3 bases, with 3 bases between. CDR1 and CDR2 from the germline V gene are SGHAT and FQNNGV. The CDR3 consists of 10 residues. Profiling relied on immunoSEQ multiplex PCR, and the TCRdb table lists in-frame clones only, not all of them. This table holds more than 110,000 clones, 80% to 95% found once. The chain employs TRBV11-2 and TRBJ2-7; D is unresolved. This specimen consisted of peripheral blood, obtained on day 0 of AZD1222 vaccination. The receptor was derived from an adult in good health. DNA for the CDR3: TGTGCCAGCAGTTACTACGAGCAGTACTTC. Amino acid sequence: CASSYYEQYF.